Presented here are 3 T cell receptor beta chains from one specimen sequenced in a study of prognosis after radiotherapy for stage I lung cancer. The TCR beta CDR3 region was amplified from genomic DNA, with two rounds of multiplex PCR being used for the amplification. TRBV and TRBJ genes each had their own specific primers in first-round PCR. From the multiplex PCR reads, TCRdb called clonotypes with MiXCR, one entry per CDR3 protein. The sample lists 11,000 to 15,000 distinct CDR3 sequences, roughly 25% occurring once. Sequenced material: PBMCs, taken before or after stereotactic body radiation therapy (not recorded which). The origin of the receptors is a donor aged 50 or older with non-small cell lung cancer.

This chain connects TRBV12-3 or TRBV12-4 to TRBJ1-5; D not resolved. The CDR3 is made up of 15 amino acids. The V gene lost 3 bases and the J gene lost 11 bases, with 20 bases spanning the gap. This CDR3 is CASSFGSYSNHSQHF. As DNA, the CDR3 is TGTGCCAGCAGTTTTGGGAGCTATAGCAATCATTCCCAGCATTTT.

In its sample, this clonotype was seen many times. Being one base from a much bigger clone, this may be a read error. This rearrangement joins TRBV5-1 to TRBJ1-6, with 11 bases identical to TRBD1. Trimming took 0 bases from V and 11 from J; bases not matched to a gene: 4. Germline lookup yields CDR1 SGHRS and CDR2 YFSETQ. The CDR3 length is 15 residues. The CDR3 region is CASSLEGQGDPPLHF. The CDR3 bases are TGCGCCAGCAGCTTGGAGGGACAGGGGGATCCACCCCTCCACTTT. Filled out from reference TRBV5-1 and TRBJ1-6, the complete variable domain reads KAGVTQTPRYLIKTRGQQVTLSCSPISGHRSVSWYQQTPGQGLQFLFEYFSETQRNKGNFPGRFSGRQFSNSRSEMNVSTLELGDSALYLCASSLEGQGDPPLHFGNGTRLTVT.

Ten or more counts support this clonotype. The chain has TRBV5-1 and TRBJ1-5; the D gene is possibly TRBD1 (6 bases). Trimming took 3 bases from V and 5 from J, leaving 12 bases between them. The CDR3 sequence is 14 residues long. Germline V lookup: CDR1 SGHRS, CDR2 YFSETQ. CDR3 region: CASSYGTNDQPQHF. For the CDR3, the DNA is TGCGCCAGCAGCTACGGGACAAATGATCAGCCCCAGCATTTT.